This TCR beta chain stems from a study of T-cell reconstitution after alpha-beta-depleted transplantation in children. There are 14 residues in the CDR3. The germline gives CDR1 DFQATT, CDR2 SNEGSKA (reference sequence). V was clipped by 0 bases and J by 2 bases, with 7 bases between them. Regarding the study as a whole: Recipient T cells and thymic progenitors that survived gave rise to the high TCRbeta diversity observed at day 60 in some patients. Several hundred graft clones that had expanded were reportedly the source of alpha-beta T cells about two months after transplant. Newly generated T cells supplied most T-cell counts and diversity one year post-transplant.

This clonotype has ten or more counts. Its antigen remains unknown. TCRbeta library preparation incorporated unique molecular identifiers. TCRdb re-analysed the PCR reads in MiXCR, keeping a single row per CDR3 protein. The table records about 110,000 distinct CDR3 sequences, under 30% of them present only once. The receptor comes from a male patient between 2 and 10 years old who had a stem cell transplant for chronic granulomatous disease, so the T cells may come from the graft donor. V gene TRBV20-1 combines with J gene TRBJ2-2; D possibly matches TRBD1 or TRBD2 (5 bases each). Sequenced material: PBMCs, mostly from graft donor cells, taken 180 days after TCRalphabeta/CD19-depleted stem cell transplant. The DNA for the CDR3 is TGCAGTGCTAGAGATGGGGGTAACACCGGGGAGCTGTTTTTT. Protein sequence: CSARDGGNTGELFF.